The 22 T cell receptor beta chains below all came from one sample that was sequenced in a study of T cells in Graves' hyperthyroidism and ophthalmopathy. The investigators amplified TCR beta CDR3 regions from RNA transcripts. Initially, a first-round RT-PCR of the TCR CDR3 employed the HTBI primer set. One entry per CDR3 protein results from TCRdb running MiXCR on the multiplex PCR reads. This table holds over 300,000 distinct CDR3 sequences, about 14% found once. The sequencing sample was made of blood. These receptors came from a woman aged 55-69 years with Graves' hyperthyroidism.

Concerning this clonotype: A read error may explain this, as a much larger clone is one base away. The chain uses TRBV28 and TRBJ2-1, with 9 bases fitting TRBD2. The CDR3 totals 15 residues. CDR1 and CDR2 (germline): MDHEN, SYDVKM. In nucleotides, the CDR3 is TGTGTCAGCAGTTTCTCTGCGGGAGGGCCAAATGAGCAGTTCTTC. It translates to CVSSFSAGGPNEQFF.

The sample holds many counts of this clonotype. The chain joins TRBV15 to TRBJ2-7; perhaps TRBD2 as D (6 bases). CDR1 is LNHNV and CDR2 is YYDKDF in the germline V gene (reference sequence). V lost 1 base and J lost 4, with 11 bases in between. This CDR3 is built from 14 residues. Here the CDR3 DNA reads TGTGCCACCAGCAGAGTCCTAGCGTCTTACGAGCAGTACTTC. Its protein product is CATSRVLASYEQYF.

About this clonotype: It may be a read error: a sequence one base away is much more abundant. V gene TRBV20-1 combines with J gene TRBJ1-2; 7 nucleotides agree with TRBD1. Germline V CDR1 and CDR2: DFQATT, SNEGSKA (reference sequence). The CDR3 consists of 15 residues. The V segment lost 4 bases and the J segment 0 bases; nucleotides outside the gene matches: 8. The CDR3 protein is CSAKDRQGANYGYTF. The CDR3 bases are TGCAGTGCTAAAGATCGCCAGGGGGCTAACTATGGCTACACCTTC.

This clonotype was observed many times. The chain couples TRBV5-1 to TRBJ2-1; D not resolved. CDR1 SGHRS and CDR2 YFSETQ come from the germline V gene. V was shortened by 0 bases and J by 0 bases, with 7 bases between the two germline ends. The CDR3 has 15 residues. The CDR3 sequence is CASSLDGVSYNEQFF. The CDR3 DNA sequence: TGCGCCAGCAGCTTGGACGGAGTCTCCTACAATGAGCAGTTCTTC.

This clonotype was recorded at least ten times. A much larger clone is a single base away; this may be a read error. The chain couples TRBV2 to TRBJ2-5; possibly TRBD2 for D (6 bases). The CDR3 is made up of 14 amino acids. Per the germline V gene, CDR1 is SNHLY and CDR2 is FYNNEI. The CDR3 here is CAGSEFRAGETQYF. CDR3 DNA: TGTGCCGGCAGTGAGTTCCGGGCGGGGGAGACCCAGTACTTC.

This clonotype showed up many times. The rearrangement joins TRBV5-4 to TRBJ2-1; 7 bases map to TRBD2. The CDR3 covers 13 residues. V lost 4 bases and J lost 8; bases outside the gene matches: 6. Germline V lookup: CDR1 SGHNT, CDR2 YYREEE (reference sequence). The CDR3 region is CASSPLASDEQFF. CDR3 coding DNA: TGTGCCAGCAGCCCACTAGCGAGCGATGAGCAGTTCTTC.

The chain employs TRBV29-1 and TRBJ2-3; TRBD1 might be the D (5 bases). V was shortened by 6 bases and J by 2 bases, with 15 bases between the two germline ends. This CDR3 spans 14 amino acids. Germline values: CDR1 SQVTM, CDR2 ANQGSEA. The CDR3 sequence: CSVEFGAITDTQYF. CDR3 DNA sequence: TGCAGCGTAGAGTTTGGGGCAATCACAGATACGCAGTATTTT.

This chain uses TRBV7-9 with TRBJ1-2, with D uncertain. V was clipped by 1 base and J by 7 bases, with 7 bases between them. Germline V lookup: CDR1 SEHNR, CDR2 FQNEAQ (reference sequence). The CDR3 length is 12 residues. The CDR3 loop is CASSLVLGGYTF. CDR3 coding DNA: TGTGCCAGCAGCTTAGTTTTGGGTGGCTACACCTTC.

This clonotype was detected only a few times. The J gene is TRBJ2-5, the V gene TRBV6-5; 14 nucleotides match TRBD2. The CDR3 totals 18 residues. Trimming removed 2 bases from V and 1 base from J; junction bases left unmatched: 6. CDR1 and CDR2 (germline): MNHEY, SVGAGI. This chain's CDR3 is CASSYGGTSGSFQETQYF. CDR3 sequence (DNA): TGTGCCAGCAGTTACGGCGGGACTAGCGGGAGTTTCCAAGAGACCCAGTACTTC.

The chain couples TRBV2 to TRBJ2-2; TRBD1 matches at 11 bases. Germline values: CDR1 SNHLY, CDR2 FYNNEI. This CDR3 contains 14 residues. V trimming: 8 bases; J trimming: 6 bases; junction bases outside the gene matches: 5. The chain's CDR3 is CASRGTGGAGELFF. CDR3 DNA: TGTGCCAGCCGTGGGACAGGGGGAGCCGGGGAGCTGTTTTTT.

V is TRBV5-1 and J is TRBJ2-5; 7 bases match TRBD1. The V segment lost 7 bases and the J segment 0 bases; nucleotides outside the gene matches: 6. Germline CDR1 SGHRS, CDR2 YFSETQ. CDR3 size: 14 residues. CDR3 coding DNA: TGCGCCAGCGCCAGACAGGGAGACCAAGAGACCCAGTACTTC. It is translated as CASARQGDQETQYF. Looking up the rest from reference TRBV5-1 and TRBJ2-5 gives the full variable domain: KAGVTQTPRYLIKTRGQQVTLSCSPISGHRSVSWYQQTPGQGLQFLFEYFSETQRNKGNFPGRFSGRQFSNSRSEMNVSTLELGDSALYLCASARQGDQETQYFGPGTRLLVL.

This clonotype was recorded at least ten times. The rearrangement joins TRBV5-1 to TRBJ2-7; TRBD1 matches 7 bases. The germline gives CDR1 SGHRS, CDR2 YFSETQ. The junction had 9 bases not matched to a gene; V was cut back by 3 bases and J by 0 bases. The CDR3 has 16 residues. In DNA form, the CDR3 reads TGCGCCAGCAGCTCCCCGGGACAGACCTCCTCCTACGAGCAGTACTTC. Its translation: CASSSPGQTSSYEQYF.

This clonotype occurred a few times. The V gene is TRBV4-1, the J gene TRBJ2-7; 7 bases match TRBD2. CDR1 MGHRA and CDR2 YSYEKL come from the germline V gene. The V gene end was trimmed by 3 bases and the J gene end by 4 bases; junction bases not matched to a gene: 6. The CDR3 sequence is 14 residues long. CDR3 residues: CASSHGEGGYEQYF. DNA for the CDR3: TGCGCCAGCAGCCACGGGGAGGGCGGTTACGAGCAGTACTTC.

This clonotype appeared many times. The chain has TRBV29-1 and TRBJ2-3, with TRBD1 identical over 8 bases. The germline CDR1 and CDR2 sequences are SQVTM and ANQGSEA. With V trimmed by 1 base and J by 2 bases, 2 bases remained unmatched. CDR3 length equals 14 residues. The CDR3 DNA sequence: TGCAGCGTTGAAGGCCAGGGGGCCACAGATACGCAGTATTTT. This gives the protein CSVEGQGATDTQYF.

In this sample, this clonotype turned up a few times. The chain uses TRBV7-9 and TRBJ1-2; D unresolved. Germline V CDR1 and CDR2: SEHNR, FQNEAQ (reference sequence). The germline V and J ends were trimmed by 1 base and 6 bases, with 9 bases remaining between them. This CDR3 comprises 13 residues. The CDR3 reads CASSLVAGDGYTF. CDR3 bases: TGTGCCAGCAGCTTAGTGGCAGGTGATGGCTACACCTTC.

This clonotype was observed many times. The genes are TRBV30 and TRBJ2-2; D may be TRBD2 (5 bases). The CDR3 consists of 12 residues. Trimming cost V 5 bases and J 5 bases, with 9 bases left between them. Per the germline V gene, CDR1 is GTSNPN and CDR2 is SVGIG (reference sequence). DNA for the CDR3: TGTGCCTGGGGACCGGGGACCGGGGAGCTGTTTTTT. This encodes CAWGPGTGELFF.

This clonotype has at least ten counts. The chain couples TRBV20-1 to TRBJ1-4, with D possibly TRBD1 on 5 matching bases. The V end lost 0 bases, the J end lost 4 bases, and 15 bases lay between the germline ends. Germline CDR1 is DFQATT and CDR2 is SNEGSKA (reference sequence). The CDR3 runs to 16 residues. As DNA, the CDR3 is TGCAGTGCTAGAGATCTGCGGGGACCTAGTAATGAAAAACTGTTTTTT. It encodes CSARDLRGPSNEKLFF.

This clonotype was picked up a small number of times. The CDR3 nucleotides read TGCGCCAGCAGCTTGGGACAAGAGGGCAAAAACATTCAGTACTTC. Protein product: CASSLGQEGKNIQYF. The V and J genes are TRBV5-1 and TRBJ2-4; a weak D match, TRBD2 (5 bases). Trimming took 0 bases from V and 3 from J, leaving 10 bases between them. The length of the CDR3 is 15 residues. The V gene's germline CDR1 is SGHRS and CDR2 YFSETQ.

Here the CDR3 reads CASSLEGPIPSAYGYTF. CDR3 nucleotides: TGTGCCAGCAGTTTAGAGGGTCCTATACCCTCAGCTTATGGCTACACCTTC. The chain is built from TRBV12-3 or TRBV12-4 and TRBJ1-2; no definite D call. Trimming pared 1 base from V and 5 bases from J, leaving 20 bases between. This CDR3 has 17 residues.

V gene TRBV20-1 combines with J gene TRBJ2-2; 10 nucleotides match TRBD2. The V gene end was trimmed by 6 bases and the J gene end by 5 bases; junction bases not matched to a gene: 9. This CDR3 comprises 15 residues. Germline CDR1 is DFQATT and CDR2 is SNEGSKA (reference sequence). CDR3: CSAPNLAGVTGELFF. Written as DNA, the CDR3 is TGCAGTGCCCCAAATCTAGCGGGAGTTACCGGGGAGCTGTTTTTT.

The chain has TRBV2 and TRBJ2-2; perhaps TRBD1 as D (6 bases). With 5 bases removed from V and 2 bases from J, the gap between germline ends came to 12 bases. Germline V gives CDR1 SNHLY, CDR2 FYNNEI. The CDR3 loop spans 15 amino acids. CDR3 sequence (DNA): TGTGCCAGCAGTCCAGCAGGGGTTAACACCGGGGAGCTGTTTTTT. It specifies CASSPAGVNTGELFF.

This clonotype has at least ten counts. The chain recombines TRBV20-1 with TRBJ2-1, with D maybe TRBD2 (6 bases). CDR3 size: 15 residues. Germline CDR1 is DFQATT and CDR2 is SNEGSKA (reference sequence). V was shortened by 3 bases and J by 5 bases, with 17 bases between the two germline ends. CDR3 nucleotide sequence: TGCAGTGCTAGTCGTTCTGGGACTCCTGACAATGAGCAGTTCTTC. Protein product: CSASRSGTPDNEQFF.